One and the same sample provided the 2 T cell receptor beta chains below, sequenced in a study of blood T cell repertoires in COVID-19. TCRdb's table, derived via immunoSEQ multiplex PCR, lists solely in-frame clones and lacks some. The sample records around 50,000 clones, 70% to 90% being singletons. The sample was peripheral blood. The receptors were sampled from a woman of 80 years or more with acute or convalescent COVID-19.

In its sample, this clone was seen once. CDR3 nucleotides: TGTGCTAGTGGTTTGGCGGGGTCGGGCACTGAAGCTTTCTTT. This encodes CASGLAGSGTEAFF. The chain couples TRBV12-5 to TRBJ1-1; no firm D call. In germline, CDR1 is LGHNT, CDR2 FRNRAP. This CDR3 has 14 residues. The V gene lost 1 base and the J gene lost 4 bases, with 10 bases spanning the gap. The full variable domain, in which reference TRBV12-5 and TRBJ1-1 provide the parts outside the CDR3, is DARVTQTPRHKVTEMGQEVTMRCQPILGHNTVFWYRQTMMQGLELLAYFRNRAPLDDSGMPKDRFSAEMPDATLATLKIQPSEPRDSAVYFCASGLAGSGTEAFFGQGTRLTVV.

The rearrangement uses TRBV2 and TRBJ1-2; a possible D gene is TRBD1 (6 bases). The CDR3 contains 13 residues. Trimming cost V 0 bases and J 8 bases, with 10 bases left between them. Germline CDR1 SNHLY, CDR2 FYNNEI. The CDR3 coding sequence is TGTGCCAGCAGTGAAGCGTCAGGGGTGGGCTACACCTTC. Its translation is CASSEASGVGYTF.